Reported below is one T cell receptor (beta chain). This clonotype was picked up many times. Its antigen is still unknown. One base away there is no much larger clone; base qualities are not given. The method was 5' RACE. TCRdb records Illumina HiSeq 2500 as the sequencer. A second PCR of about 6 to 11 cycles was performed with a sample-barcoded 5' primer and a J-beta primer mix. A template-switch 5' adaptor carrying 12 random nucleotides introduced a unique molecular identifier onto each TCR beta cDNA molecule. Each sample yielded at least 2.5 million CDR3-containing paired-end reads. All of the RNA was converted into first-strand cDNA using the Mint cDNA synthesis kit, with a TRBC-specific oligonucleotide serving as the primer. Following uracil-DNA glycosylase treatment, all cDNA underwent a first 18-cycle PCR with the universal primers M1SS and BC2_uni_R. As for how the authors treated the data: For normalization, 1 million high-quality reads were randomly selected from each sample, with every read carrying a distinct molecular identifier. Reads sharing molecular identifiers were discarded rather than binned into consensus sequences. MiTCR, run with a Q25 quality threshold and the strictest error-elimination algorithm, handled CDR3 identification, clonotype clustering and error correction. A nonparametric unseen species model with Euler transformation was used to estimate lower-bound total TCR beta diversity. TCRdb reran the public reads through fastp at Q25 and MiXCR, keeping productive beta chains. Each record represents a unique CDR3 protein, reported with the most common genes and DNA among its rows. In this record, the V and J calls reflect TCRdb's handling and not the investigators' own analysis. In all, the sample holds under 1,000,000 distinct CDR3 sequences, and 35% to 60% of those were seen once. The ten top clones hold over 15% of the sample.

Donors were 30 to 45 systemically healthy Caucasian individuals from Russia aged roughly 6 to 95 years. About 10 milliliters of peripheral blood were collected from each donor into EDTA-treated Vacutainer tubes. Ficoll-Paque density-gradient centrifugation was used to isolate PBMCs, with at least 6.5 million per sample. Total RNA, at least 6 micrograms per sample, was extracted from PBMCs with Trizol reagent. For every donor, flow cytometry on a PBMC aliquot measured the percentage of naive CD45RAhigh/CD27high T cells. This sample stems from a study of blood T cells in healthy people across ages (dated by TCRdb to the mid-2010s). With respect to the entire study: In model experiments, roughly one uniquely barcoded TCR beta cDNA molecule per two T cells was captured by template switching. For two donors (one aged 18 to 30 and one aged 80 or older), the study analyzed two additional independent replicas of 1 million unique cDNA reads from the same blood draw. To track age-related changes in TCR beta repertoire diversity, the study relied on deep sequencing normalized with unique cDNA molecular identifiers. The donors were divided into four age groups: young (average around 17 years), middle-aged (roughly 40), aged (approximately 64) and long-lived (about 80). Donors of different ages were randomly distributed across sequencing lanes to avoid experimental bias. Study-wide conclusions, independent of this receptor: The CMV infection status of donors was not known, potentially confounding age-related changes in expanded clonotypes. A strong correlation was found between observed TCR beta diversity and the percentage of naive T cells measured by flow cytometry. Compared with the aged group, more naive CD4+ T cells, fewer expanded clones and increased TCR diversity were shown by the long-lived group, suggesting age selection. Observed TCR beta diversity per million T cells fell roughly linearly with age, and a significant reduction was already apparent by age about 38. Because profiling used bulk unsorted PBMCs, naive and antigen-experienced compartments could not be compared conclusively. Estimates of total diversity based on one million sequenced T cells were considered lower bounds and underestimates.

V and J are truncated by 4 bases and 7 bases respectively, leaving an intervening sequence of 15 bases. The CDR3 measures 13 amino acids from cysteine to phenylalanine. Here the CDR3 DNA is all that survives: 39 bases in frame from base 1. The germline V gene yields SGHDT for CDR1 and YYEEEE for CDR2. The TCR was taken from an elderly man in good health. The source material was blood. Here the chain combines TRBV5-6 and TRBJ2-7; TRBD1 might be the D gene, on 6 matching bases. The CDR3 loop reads CASSTQGPEEQYF. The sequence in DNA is TGTGCCAGCAGCACACAGGGTCCTGAGGAGCAGTACTTC. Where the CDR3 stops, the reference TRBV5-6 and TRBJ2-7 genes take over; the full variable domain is DAGVTQSPTHLIKTRGQQVTLRCSPKSGHDTVSWYQQALGQGPQFIFQYYEEEERQRGNFPDRFSGHQFPNYSSELNVNALLLGDSALYLCASSTQGPEEQYFGPGTRLTVT.